The 30 T cell receptor beta chains listed next were all sequenced from one sample in a study of T-cell memory formation after mild COVID-19 (dated by TCRdb to about 2021). Library preparation was by 5' RACE. TCRdb records Illumina NovaSeq 6000 as the sequencer. The public reads were quality trimmed at Q25 with fastp and then assembled into clones with MiXCR by TCRdb, keeping productive beta chains. When rows share a CDR3 protein, they turn into one entry using the most common DNA and genes. This sample comprises approximately 350,000 distinct CDR3 sequences, 13% to 15% of them detected only once. About 22% of the sample rests with the top ten. The sample was PBMCs or a T cell subset sorted from them (not recorded which). The origin of the receptors is a man in his late teens or twenties who had mild COVID-19 (a few samples of this study predate the infection). The sample titles of this study are shuffled in the database, so cell type and time point are left out; the donor was told from shared clones.

The chain carries TRBV6-2 or TRBV6-3 and TRBJ2-7; no definite D call. V was clipped by 2 bases and J by 2 bases, with 10 bases between them. This CDR3 region has 14 residues. CDR1 is MNHEY and CDR2 is SVGEGT in the germline V gene. DNA for the CDR3: TGTGCCAGCAGTTACACCTCGAGCACCTACGAGCAGTACTTC. It specifies CASSYTSSTYEQYF.

This clonotype was observed a handful of times. The chain couples TRBV7-9 to TRBJ2-2; no clear D gene. Germline V gives CDR1 SEHNR, CDR2 FQNEAQ (reference sequence). V lost 3 bases, J lost 1 base, and 12 bases lay in between. The CDR3 has 16 amino acids. CDR3 nucleotides: TGTGCCAGCAGCTTTGATGTAGAGCTGAACACCGGGGAGCTGTTTTTT. This codes for CASSFDVELNTGELFF. The full variable domain, its missing parts supplied by reference TRBV7-9 and TRBJ2-2, is DTGVSQNPRHKITKRGQNVTFRCDPISEHNRLYWYRQTLGQGPEFLTYFQNEAQLEKSRLLSDRFSAERPKGSFSTLEIQRTEQGDSAMYLCASSFDVELNTGELFFGEGSRLTVL.

This chain links TRBV20-1 with TRBJ2-7, with a weak D call TRBD1 (6 bases). This CDR3 contains 13 residues. Trimming removed 6 bases from V and 11 bases from J, with 23 bases in between. CDR1 is DFQATT and CDR2 is SNEGSKA in the germline V gene (reference sequence). DNA for the CDR3: TGCAGTGCAATCGAGGGGGTGACGGCTGGGGAGTACTTC. This encodes CSAIEGVTAGEYF.

The V and J genes are TRBV4-1 and TRBJ2-2; no definite D call. The CDR3 has 16 residues. Trimming removed 6 bases at V and 2 bases at J, with 16 bases between. Germline loops: CDR1 MGHRA, CDR2 YSYEKL. Here the CDR3 DNA reads TGCGCCAGCAGTCGCGGACGGCTACGAAACACCGGGGAGCTGTTTTTT. This translates into CASSRGRLRNTGELFF.

The chain has TRBV5-4 and TRBJ2-7, with 11 bases lining up with TRBD1. The CDR3 spans 14 residues. Per germline, CDR1 SGHNT and CDR2 YYREEE (reference sequence). CDR3 in amino acids: CASSPGTGGYERYV. CDR3 nucleotide sequence: TGTGCCAGCAGCCCGGGGACAGGGGGTTACGAGCGGTACGTC.

This clonotype came up a few times. The chain uses TRBV25-1 and TRBJ2-2; D is possibly TRBD1 (5 bases). V dropped 5 bases and J dropped 7 bases, with 26 bases sitting between them. Looked up from germline, CDR1 is MGHDK and CDR2 is SYGVNS. The CDR3 runs to 18 residues. CDR3 region: CASSQRAGQGLWGGELFF. The DNA for the CDR3 is TGTGCCAGCAGTCAAAGGGCTGGGCAGGGTTTATGGGGCGGGGAGCTGTTTTTT.

Ten or more counts support this clonotype. The V gene is TRBV5-1, the J gene TRBJ2-5; a possible D gene is TRBD1 (6 bases). In germline, CDR1 is SGHRS, CDR2 YFSETQ. The CDR3 covers 17 residues. With 1 base removed from V and 2 bases from J, the gap between germline ends came to 18 bases. CDR3: CASSLLAWTESQETQYF. Here the CDR3 DNA reads TGCGCCAGCAGCTTGTTGGCTTGGACAGAATCACAAGAGACCCAGTACTTC.

The chain is built from TRBV9 and TRBJ2-4; D is unclear. Trimming took off 3 bases at V and 7 bases at J, with 14 bases between the two ends. CDR3 length: 14 residues. Looked up from germline, CDR1 is SGDLS and CDR2 is YYNGEE. The chain's CDR3 is CASSATTLGNIQYF. The CDR3 DNA reads TGTGCCAGCAGCGCCACAACCCTCGGGAACATTCAGTACTTC. Looking up the rest from reference TRBV9 and TRBJ2-4 gives the full variable domain: DSGVTQTPKHLITATGQRVTLRCSPRSGDLSVYWYQQSLDQGLQFLIQYYNGEERAKGNILERFSAQQFPDLHSELNLSSLELGDSALYFCASSATTLGNIQYFGAGTRLSVL.

This clonotype was seen many times. The chain links TRBV20-1 to TRBJ2-7, with 7 bases fitting TRBD1. V dropped 2 bases and J dropped 9; count of bases not matched to a gene: 13. Germline CDR1 and CDR2: DFQATT and SNEGSKA (reference sequence). This CDR3 contains 14 residues. The CDR3 here is CSARSQDRKDLQYF. CDR3 nucleotide sequence: TGCAGTGCTAGATCCCAGGACAGGAAAGATTTGCAGTACTTC.

This clonotype was seen a few times. The chain has TRBV6-2 or TRBV6-3 and TRBJ1-2, with TRBD1 matching over 7 bases. The CDR3 sequence is 13 residues long. Trimming cost V 7 bases and J 2 bases; bases outside gene matches: 4. Germline V gives CDR1 MNHEY, CDR2 SVGEGT. CDR3 in amino acids: CASNSQGNYGYTF. In nucleotides, the CDR3 is TGTGCCAGCAACTCACAGGGGAACTATGGCTACACCTTC.

This clonotype was detected a few times. CDR3 in amino acids: CASSFFLTGVRDREDTGELFF. The CDR3 DNA follows: TGTGCCAGCAGCTTTTTCCTAACGGGAGTCCGGGACAGGGAGGACACCGGGGAGCTGTTTTTT. The gene calls are TRBV5-6 and TRBJ2-2; 9 bases are a match to TRBD1. V dropped 2 bases and J dropped 3; count of bases not matched to a gene: 20. In germline, CDR1 is SGHDT, CDR2 YYEEEE. The CDR3 is made up of 21 amino acids.

V gene TRBV7-2 combines with J gene TRBJ1-6, with unresolved D. With 8 bases removed from V and 0 bases from J, the gap between germline ends came to 11 bases. Germline CDR1 SGHTA, CDR2 FQGNSA. This CDR3 contains 15 residues. The CDR3 here is CASGTFSSYNSPLHF. CDR3 nucleotides: TGTGCCAGCGGAACGTTTAGCTCCTATAATTCACCCCTCCACTTT.

There are a few counts of this clonotype. The rearrangement links TRBV11-2 to TRBJ1-6; D gene uncertain. This CDR3 has 16 residues. The germline V and J ends were trimmed by 1 base and 0 bases, with 7 bases remaining between them. Germline CDR1 and CDR2: SGHAT and FQNNGV. Here the CDR3 reads CASSLGWSSYNSPLHF. The DNA of the CDR3 is TGTGCCAGCAGCTTAGGATGGAGCTCCTATAATTCACCCCTCCACTTT.

CDR3 sequence: CASRYNRRSYGYTF. Here the CDR3 DNA reads TGTGCCAGCAGATACAACAGGAGGTCCTATGGCTACACCTTC. The chain combines TRBV4-2 with TRBJ1-2; D is perhaps TRBD1 (5 bases). This CDR3 region has 14 residues. Trimming shortened V by 6 bases and J by 4 bases, and 15 bases separated the two germline ends. Germline CDR1 is LGHNA and CDR2 is YNFKEQ.

The V and J genes are TRBV7-6 and TRBJ2-7; D possibly corresponds to TRBD2 (6 bases). V gave up 1 base and J gave up 2 bases, with 12 bases separating them. This CDR3 contains 15 residues. In germline, CDR1 is SGHVS, CDR2 FNYEAQ. CDR3: CASSLVGGVPYEQYF. The CDR3 DNA is TGTGCCAGCAGCTTAGTCGGAGGGGTTCCCTACGAGCAGTACTTC.

This clonotype turned up a few times. As DNA, the CDR3 is TGTGCCAGCAGCGCGCCTAGCGGGGGGGCTTACACCGGGGAGCTGTTTTTT. It is translated as CASSAPSGGAYTGELFF. The V call is TRBV7-2, the J call TRBJ2-2; 12 bases are a match to TRBD2. With V trimmed by 5 bases and J by 3 bases, 7 bases remained unmatched. The CDR3 covers 17 residues. Germline V gives CDR1 SGHTA, CDR2 FQGNSA.

This clonotype was seen more than once but under ten times. V and J are TRBV20-1 and TRBJ1-1, with 7 nucleotides matching TRBD1. There are 14 residues in the CDR3. Germline CDR1 DFQATT, CDR2 SNEGSKA (reference sequence). V trimming: 0 bases; J trimming: 1 base; junction bases outside the gene matches: 2. The CDR3 DNA follows: TGCAGTGCTAGAGAATCAGGGGGGAACACTGAAGCTTTCTTT. It is translated as CSARESGGNTEAFF.

The rearrangement links TRBV7-2 to TRBJ1-2; D is unclear. Trimming removed 2 bases at V and 5 bases at J, with 12 bases between. Germline V lookup: CDR1 SGHTA, CDR2 FQGNSA. This CDR3 has 14 residues. The CDR3 region has the DNA TGTGCCAGCAGCTTACTGCAGCCTTTATATGGCTACACCTTC. Residues: CASSLLQPLYGYTF.

Only a few counts were recorded for this clonotype. The V call is TRBV27, the J call TRBJ2-3, with 8 nucleotides matching TRBD2. This CDR3 contains 14 residues. The trim removed 6 bases at V and 2 bases at J, leaving 4 bases unmatched. The germline CDR1 and CDR2 sequences are MNHEY and SMNVEV (reference sequence). Written as DNA, the CDR3 is TGTGCCAGCAGGGCTAGCGGGCTCACAGATACGCAGTATTTT. Translation: CASRASGLTDTQYF.

The chain recombines TRBV28 with TRBJ2-3; D remains unclear. V dropped 5 bases and J dropped 2 bases, with 8 bases sitting between them. Per germline, CDR1 MDHEN and CDR2 SYDVKM. CDR3 length: 13 residues. The CDR3 nucleotides read TGTGCCAGCAGTCGCCCCAACACAGATACGCAGTATTTT. It is translated as CASSRPNTDTQYF.

This chain connects TRBV27 to TRBJ2-3; 10 positions match TRBD2. Germline V gene sequence: CDR1 MNHEY, CDR2 SMNVEV (reference sequence). Trimming removed 7 bases from V and 3 bases from J; junction bases left unmatched: 4. The CDR3 runs 14 residues. The CDR3 bases are TGTGCCAGCAAGAGCGGGGGGGCAACAGATACGCAGTATTTT. This codes for CASKSGGATDTQYF.

The sample holds many counts of this clonotype. The chain uses TRBV4-3 and TRBJ2-5, with D unclear. The CDR3 consists of 13 residues. Germline V lookup: CDR1 LGHNA, CDR2 YSLEER. V lost 0 bases, J lost 7 bases, and 9 bases lay in between. In DNA, the CDR3 is TGCGCCAGCAGCCAAGAGAAGGGCTCGACCCAGTACTTC. This gives the protein CASSQEKGSTQYF.

The chain recombines TRBV5-1 with TRBJ2-1; 8 bases agree with TRBD1. The CDR3 runs 14 residues. Unmatched junction bases numbered 4, after V lost 1 base and J lost 7 bases. Germline V gene sequence: CDR1 SGHRS, CDR2 YFSETQ. CDR3 loop: CASSLNRGTNEQFF. The DNA for the CDR3 is TGCGCCAGCAGCTTGAACAGGGGGACGAATGAGCAGTTCTTC.

This clonotype was seen more than once but under ten times. The rearrangement uses TRBV2 and TRBJ1-2, with D perhaps TRBD1 (5 bases). Trimming shortened V by 5 bases and J by 2 bases, and 12 bases separated the two germline ends. The CDR3 is made up of 14 amino acids. Germline CDR1 and CDR2: SNHLY and FYNNEI. In DNA, the CDR3 is TGTGCCAGCAGTAGGGACCAATCGAACTATGGCTACACCTTC. Amino acids: CASSRDQSNYGYTF. Together with reference TRBV2 and TRBJ1-2, the CDR3 gives the full variable domain: EPEVTQTPSHQVTQMGQEVILRCVPISNHLYFYWYRQILGQKVEFLVSFYNNEISEKSEIFDDQFSVERPDGSNFTLKIRSTKLEDSAMYFCASSRDQSNYGYTFGSGTRLTVV.

This clonotype has ten or more counts. The chain has TRBV5-5 and TRBJ1-3, with D tentatively TRBD1 (6 bases). Trimming shortened V by 7 bases and J by 3 bases, and 20 bases separated the two germline ends. This CDR3 has 16 amino acids. Germline CDR1 reads SGHKS; CDR2 reads YYEKEE (reference sequence). The CDR3, as DNA: TGTGCCAGCGGCCGACAGGCAACGATGTTTGGAAACACCATATATTTT. The encoded protein is CASGRQATMFGNTIYF.

This chain connects TRBV4-2 to TRBJ1-1, with no clear D. Per the germline V gene, CDR1 is LGHNA and CDR2 is YNFKEQ. The CDR3 is made up of 14 amino acids. Trimming shortened V by 1 base and J by 2 bases, and 8 bases separated the two germline ends. For the CDR3, the DNA is TGTGCCAGCAGCCAAGGCCAGACTAACACTGAAGCTTTCTTT. It specifies CASSQGQTNTEAFF.

This clonotype has ten or more counts. This rearrangement joins TRBV5-1 to TRBJ1-6; D is unresolved. The CDR3 consists of 16 residues. The germline gives CDR1 SGHRS, CDR2 YFSETQ. V lost 6 bases and J lost 14, with 27 bases in between. The CDR3 spells CASTDLMDGGLVSLHF. CDR3 DNA sequence: TGCGCCAGCACCGACCTTATGGACGGAGGATTAGTTTCCCTCCACTTT.

This clonotype was detected a few times. The chain employs TRBV5-5 and TRBJ1-1; no clear D gene. The CDR3 sequence is 15 residues long. Germline CDR1 and CDR2: SGHKS and YYEKEE (reference sequence). Trimming took off 3 bases at V and 1 base at J, with 13 bases between the two ends. CDR3 sequence reads: CASSSPGHQNTEAFF. The CDR3 nucleotides read TGTGCCAGCAGCTCTCCGGGCCACCAGAACACTGAAGCTTTCTTT.

This rearrangement joins TRBV15 to TRBJ2-5; D is uncertain. Trimming left V 3 bases short and J 5 bases short, with 13 bases between. This CDR3 spans 14 amino acids. CDR1 is LNHNV and CDR2 is YYDKDF in the germline V gene (reference sequence). Here the CDR3 DNA reads TGTGCCACCAGCAGCGGAACTGCTGGCGAGACCCAGTACTTC. It encodes CATSSGTAGETQYF.

The chain couples TRBV7-2 to TRBJ2-4; D is ambiguous. The germline gives CDR1 SGHTA, CDR2 FQGNSA. The V end was cut by 3 bases, the J end by 5 bases, with 8 bases between. This CDR3 region has 13 residues. CDR3 bases: TGTGCCAGCAGCTTGTGGGGTGAAAACATTCAGTACTTC. Protein: CASSLWGENIQYF.